A single sample is the source of the 19 T cell receptor beta chains below, sequenced in a study of blood T cell repertoires in COVID-19. Profiling relied on immunoSEQ multiplex PCR, and the TCRdb table lists in-frame clones only, not all of them. Of hundreds of thousands of clones detected, roughly nine tenths appear once; the ten largest clones hold 0.95% to 1.3%. Source material: PBMCs or T cells enriched from blood (not recorded which). These receptors came from a man younger than 40 who had recovered from COVID-19.

V and J are TRBV20-1 and TRBJ2-5; D is unclear. This CDR3 has 13 residues. Trimming cost V 3 bases and J 4 bases, with 12 bases left between them. Per germline, CDR1 DFQATT and CDR2 SNEGSKA (reference sequence). CDR3: CSASPSLAETQYF. In nucleotides, the CDR3 is TGCAGTGCTAGTCCCTCGCTGGCAGAGACCCAGTACTTC.

V is TRBV4-2 and J is TRBJ2-5; D not resolved. Trimming removed 8 bases from V and 2 bases from J, with 12 bases in between. This CDR3 is 13 amino acids long. Germline values: CDR1 LGHNA, CDR2 YNFKEQ. As DNA, the CDR3 is TGTGCCAGCTCTTCCCGGGTGCAAGAGACCCAGTACTTC. Protein: CASSSRVQETQYF.

This clone occurred once. This sequence joins TRBV19 and TRBJ1-3; 9 nucleotides align to TRBD1. The CDR3 spans 14 residues. V dropped 7 bases and J dropped 4; count of bases not matched to a gene: 5. In germline, CDR1 is LNHDA, CDR2 SQIVND (reference sequence). The DNA of the CDR3 is TGTGCCAGTACGGACAGGGGAGGCGGAAACACCATATATTTT. This sequence encodes CASTDRGGGNTIYF.

This clone was seen only once. The rearrangement joins TRBV14 to TRBJ1-6; no clear D gene. Germline CDR1 SGHDN, CDR2 FVKESK. The CDR3 covers 15 residues. V gave up 1 base and J gave up 8 bases, with 12 bases separating them. CDR3 residues: CASSQVGITDSPLHF. CDR3 coding DNA: TGTGCCAGCAGCCAAGTTGGCATAACCGATTCACCCCTCCACTTT.

The rearrangement joins TRBV6-5 to TRBJ1-2; 7 positions agree with TRBD1. This CDR3 has 15 residues. V was clipped by 7 bases and J by 1 base; unmatched bases: 9. CDR1 and CDR2 from the germline V gene are MNHEY and SVGAGI. CDR3 region: CASTRTGVLNYGYTF. CDR3 in DNA: TGTGCCAGCACTAGGACAGGTGTTCTTAACTATGGCTACACCTTC.

The rearrangement joins TRBV5-1 to TRBJ1-2; D is uncertain. Germline assignment: CDR1 SGHRS and CDR2 YFSETQ. V dropped 4 bases and J dropped 7 bases, with 11 bases sitting between them. CDR3 size: 12 residues. CDR3 sequence reads: CASSRGSVGYTF. CDR3 sequence (DNA): TGCGCCAGCAGCCGAGGATCGGTTGGCTACACCTTC.

The V call is TRBV3-1 (or the pseudogene TRBV3-2), the J call TRBJ1-4; the D is unclear. Germline V gene data show CDR1 as LGHDT and CDR2 as YNNKEL (reference sequence). The CDR3 length is 11 residues. The ends were cut back, 7 bases at V and 14 bases at J, with 14 bases in the middle. The CDR3 spells CASTPQFYLFF. The CDR3 DNA sequence: TGTGCCAGCACCCCACAGTTCTATCTGTTTTTT.

Details on this clone: Other DNA sequences within the sample encode an identical CDR3. This chain uses TRBV11-2 with TRBJ2-7; tentative D call: TRBD2 (5 bases). The CDR3 length is 14 residues. Germline assignment: CDR1 SGHAT and CDR2 FQNNGV. V lost 5 bases and J 2 bases, leaving 13 bases between the germline ends. In DNA form, the CDR3 reads TGTGCCAGCAGCCCCTCCTTAGCGACCTACGAGCAGTACTTC. It specifies CASSPSLATYEQYF.

This chain joins TRBV29-1 and TRBJ1-4; no clear D gene. CDR1 and CDR2 from the germline V gene are SQVTM and ANQGSEA. This CDR3 is 15 amino acids long. The V end lost 0 bases, the J end lost 8 bases, and 16 bases lay between the germline ends. The CDR3 nucleotides are TGCAGCGTTGAAGACAAGTTGGGGAGCCGGGAAAAACTGTTTTTT. Protein: CSVEDKLGSREKLFF.

This rearrangement joins TRBV5-4 to TRBJ2-5, with D possibly being TRBD2 (5 bases). V dropped 3 bases and J dropped 2 bases, with 17 bases sitting between them. The CDR3 covers 16 residues. The V gene's germline CDR1 is SGHNT and CDR2 YYREEE (reference sequence). CDR3 loop: CASSWARGVVQETQYF. The CDR3 nucleotides are TGTGCCAGCAGCTGGGCCCGGGGTGTGGTGCAAGAGACCCAGTACTTC.

The CDR3 sequence: CASSQTGISGNTIYF. CDR3 nucleotide sequence: TGTGCCAGCAGCCAAACCGGGATCTCTGGAAACACCATATATTTT. The V gene is TRBV14, the J gene TRBJ1-3; D remains ambiguous. Germline assignment: CDR1 SGHDN and CDR2 FVKESK. The CDR3 covers 15 residues. Trimming left V 2 bases short and J 0 bases short, with 8 bases between.

This chain links TRBV15 with TRBJ2-2; no clear D gene. Germline V gives CDR1 LNHNV, CDR2 YYDKDF (reference sequence). V was cut by 4 bases and J by 6 bases, with 12 bases left in between. CDR3 length equals 14 residues. DNA for the CDR3: TGTGCCACCAGCATCGTCACGGGTCCCGGGGAGCTGTTTTTT. It yields the protein CATSIVTGPGELFF.

This clone was observed once. The chain carries TRBV27 and TRBJ2-7; 9 bases match TRBD1. This CDR3 contains 15 residues. The ends lost 5 bases at V and 6 bases at J; junction bases unmatched: 11. Looked up from germline, CDR1 is MNHEY and CDR2 is SMNVEV (reference sequence). CDR3 DNA: TGTGCCAGCAGTCCCAGACACAGGGGGCCCCTCGAGCAGTACTTC. Protein: CASSPRHRGPLEQYF.

The V call is TRBV4-1, the J call TRBJ1-1, with 8 bases lining up with TRBD1. Germline V gene lookup returns CDR1 MGHRA and CDR2 YSYEKL. The CDR3 sequence is 16 residues long. Trimming took 4 bases from V and 1 from J; bases not matched to a gene: 8. Here the CDR3 reads CASSLWTGSGNTEAFF. In nucleotides, the CDR3 is TGCGCCAGCAGCCTCTGGACAGGGAGTGGGAACACTGAAGCTTTCTTT.

The rearrangement uses TRBV10-1 and TRBJ2-3; D remains ambiguous. CDR3 size: 13 residues. V dropped 6 bases and J dropped 4 bases, with 11 bases sitting between them. Germline V lookup: CDR1 WNHNN, CDR2 SYGVQD (reference sequence). This CDR3 reads CASSDGVADTQYF. CDR3 bases: TGCGCCAGCAGCGACGGAGTCGCAGATACGCAGTATTTT.

This clone was counted once. The chain links TRBV18 to TRBJ2-7, with TRBD2 matching 9 bases. The CDR3 runs 15 residues. V trimming: 5 bases; J trimming: 2 bases; junction bases outside the gene matches: 7. Germline CDR1 is KGHSH and CDR2 is LQKENI. The CDR3 spells CASSTGTSSTYEQYF. DNA of the CDR3: TGTGCCAGCTCAACCGGGACTAGCTCAACCTACGAGCAGTACTTC.

The CDR3 DNA follows: TGTGCCAGCAGCCAAGGGGCCCAGGGGAAGGCCGGGGAGCTGTTTTTT. As protein: CASSQGAQGKAGELFF. This chain joins TRBV4-2 and TRBJ2-2; D is perhaps TRBD1 (6 bases). The germline CDR1 and CDR2 sequences are LGHNA and YNFKEQ. V lost 1 base and J 6 bases, leaving 15 bases between the germline ends. This CDR3 is built from 16 residues.

V is TRBV5-4 and J is TRBJ2-7; tentatively, D is TRBD2 (6 bases). Trimming pared 3 bases from V and 5 bases from J, leaving 15 bases between. The CDR3 loop spans 14 amino acids. In germline, CDR1 is SGHNT, CDR2 YYREEE (reference sequence). CDR3 loop: CASSSRDLRNEQYF. The CDR3 region has the DNA TGTGCCAGCAGCTCACGGGACTTAAGGAACGAGCAGTACTTC.

Comment on this clone: This specimen includes other DNA sequences encoding the same CDR3. This chain connects TRBV5-1 to TRBJ1-1; 9 positions agree with TRBD1. Trimming took 4 bases from V and 0 from J; bases not matched to a gene: 4. The CDR3 covers 15 residues. Looked up from germline, CDR1 is SGHRS and CDR2 is YFSETQ. For the CDR3, the DNA is TGCGCCAGCAGCGGGGGGACAGGGATGAACACTGAAGCTTTCTTT. This translates into CASSGGTGMNTEAFF.